These 18 T cell receptor beta chains were all obtained from the same sample, sequenced in a study of cytomegalovirus exposure and HLA in healthy donors. Both 60 Vbeta primers and 13 Jbeta primers went into the PCR. Repertoires were generated with immunoSEQ multiplex PCR, while TCRdb's copy carries only in-frame clones and drops some. Altogether 150,000 to 200,000 clones are present, around two thirds being singletons, with the ten largest covering over 9.5%. Material for sequencing was PBMCs. These receptors were obtained from a man aged 25 to 45 in good health and CMV-seropositive.

The rearrangement links TRBV7-3 to TRBJ2-3; D gene uncertain. This CDR3 contains 13 residues. The V and J ends lost 8 bases and 2 bases respectively, with 11 bases between them. Germline CDR1 reads SGHTA; CDR2 reads FQGTGA. The chain's CDR3 is CASGGEITDTQYF. CDR3 in DNA: TGTGCCAGCGGCGGAGAAATCACAGATACGCAGTATTTT. Full variable domain (missing parts from reference TRBV7-3 and TRBJ2-3): GAGVSQTPSNKVTEKGKYVELRCDPISGHTALYWYRQSLGQGPEFLIYFQGTGAADDSGLPNDRFFAVRPEGSVSTLKIQRTERGDSAVYLCASGGEITDTQYFGPGTRLTVL.

The chain carries TRBV7-2 and TRBJ1-5; no reliable D call. The CDR3 covers 12 residues. Germline V gives CDR1 SGHTA, CDR2 FQGNSA. V was shortened by 3 bases and J by 8 bases, with 8 bases between the two germline ends. CDR3 in amino acids: CASSLGEKPQHF. The CDR3 bases are TGTGCCAGCAGCTTGGGAGAAAAGCCCCAGCATTTT.

This clone has more than one count but fewer than ten. V gene TRBV2 combines with J gene TRBJ1-5; D gene uncertain. The germline CDR1 and CDR2 sequences are SNHLY and FYNNEI. CDR3 length: 13 amino acids. The germline V and J ends were trimmed by 8 bases and 3 bases, with 11 bases remaining between them. The CDR3 DNA reads as TGTGCCAGCGGCAGGATTTCCAATCAGCCCCAGCATTTT. Its protein is CASGRISNQPQHF.

This clone was found a few times. V is TRBV29-1 and J is TRBJ2-7; perhaps TRBD2 as D (5 bases). CDR3 size: 12 residues. Germline CDR1 and CDR2: SQVTM and ANQGSEA. Trimming stripped 7 bases from V and 5 bases from J, with 15 bases between. CDR3 in amino acids: CSGTEAGDEQYF. In DNA form, the CDR3 reads TGCAGCGGTACTGAGGCGGGTGACGAGCAGTACTTC.

V usage is TRBV5-1 and J usage is TRBJ2-5, with a weak D call TRBD2 (6 bases). This CDR3 is built from 17 residues. Germline values: CDR1 SGHRS, CDR2 YFSETQ. Trimming took off 7 bases at V and 2 bases at J, with 24 bases between the two ends. The CDR3: CASRLGTLGGTQETQYF. In DNA, the CDR3 is TGCGCCAGCCGCCTCGGGACTCTCGGGGGTACACAAGAGACCCAGTACTTC.

The rearrangement uses TRBV2 and TRBJ2-7, with D hard to call. The V gene lost 1 base and the J gene lost 2 bases, with 3 bases spanning the gap. The CDR3 is 12 amino acids. From germline, CDR1 is SNHLY and CDR2 FYNNEI. DNA of the CDR3: TGTGCCAGCAGTGAAGGGCCCTACGAGCAGTACTTC. This sequence encodes CASSEGPYEQYF.

V usage is TRBV27 and J usage is TRBJ2-7, with 11 positions matching TRBD1. The CDR3 loop spans 14 amino acids. Germline CDR1 reads MNHEY; CDR2 reads SMNVEV (reference sequence). The ends lost 6 bases at V and 7 bases at J; junction bases unmatched: 8. The CDR3 is CASSHGQGASEQYF. Written as DNA, the CDR3 is TGTGCCAGCAGCCACGGACAGGGGGCGAGTGAGCAGTACTTC.

This sequence joins TRBV10-3 and TRBJ2-3; 10 positions agree with TRBD1. V trimming: 6 bases; J trimming: 6 bases; junction bases outside the gene matches: 6. The CDR3 is 14 residues long. Germline CDR1 and CDR2: ENHRY and SYGVKD. CDR3 protein: CAIRAGQGIDTQYF. In DNA form, the CDR3 reads TGTGCCATCAGGGCGGGACAGGGGATCGATACGCAGTATTTT.

V gene TRBV28 combines with J gene TRBJ1-5; no clear D. The CDR3 consists of 15 residues. Germline V gene lookup returns CDR1 MDHEN and CDR2 SYDVKM. V was shortened by 6 bases and J by 3 bases, with 15 bases between the two germline ends. CDR3 amino acids: CASSSWATNNQPQHF. In DNA form, the CDR3 reads TGTGCCAGCAGCTCTTGGGCCACGAACAATCAGCCCCAGCATTTT. Supplemented by reference TRBV28 and TRBJ1-5, the full variable domain reads DVKVTQSSRYLVKRTGEKVFLECVQDMDHENMFWYRQDPGLGLRLIYFSYDVKMKEKGDIPEGYSVSREKKERFSLILESASTNQTSMYLCASSSWATNNQPQHFGDGTRLSIL.

This sequence joins TRBV7-3 and TRBJ2-2, with 8 bases lining up with TRBD2. There are 16 residues in the CDR3. V lost 1 base to trimming and J lost 4 bases; unmatched junction nucleotides: 5. Germline loops: CDR1 SGHTA, CDR2 FQGTGA. CDR3 nucleotide sequence: TGTGCCAGCAGCTTAAACCAGCGGGAGAGCACCGGGGAGCTGTTTTTT. It encodes CASSLNQRESTGELFF.

Details on this clone: One end of the junction varies from germline; a read error may be responsible. The J gene is TRBJ2-4, the V gene TRBV7-9; D gene unclear. CDR1 SEHNR and CDR2 FQNEAQ come from the germline V gene (reference sequence). CDR3 length equals 17 residues. As DNA, the CDR3 is TGTTCCAGCAGCCCAGTTGACACTTCTCTAGCCAAAAACATTCAGTACTTC. Protein sequence: CSSSPVDTSLAKNIQYF. Full variable domain (outside the CDR3, taken from reference TRBV7-9 and TRBJ2-4): DTGVSQNPRHKITKRGQNVTFRCDPISEHNRLYWYRQTLGQGPEFLTYFQNEAQLEKSRLLSDRFSAERPKGSFSTLEIQRTEQGDSAMYLCSSSPVDTSLAKNIQYFGAGTRLSVL.

In this sample, this clone turned up a few times. The chain is built from TRBV6-6 and TRBJ2-2, with 7 bases aligning to TRBD1. CDR3 length: 15 amino acids. With 8 bases clipped from V and 8 bases from J, the junction kept 14 bases outside the gene matches. Germline CDR1 is MNHNY and CDR2 is SVGAGI (reference sequence). The DNA for the CDR3 is TGTGCCAGCGGTCCCCGGGGACAGAACAGTGGGGAGCTGTTTTTT. Amino acid sequence: CASGPRGQNSGELFF.

The J gene is TRBJ2-1, the V gene TRBV27, with no clear D. V was cut by 3 bases and J by 5 bases, with 14 bases left in between. Germline V gives CDR1 MNHEY, CDR2 SMNVEV (reference sequence). The CDR3 has 15 amino acids. The CDR3 nucleotides read TGTGCCAGCAGTTTTCTCGGCCGACAAAACAATGAGCAGTTCTTC. Encoded protein: CASSFLGRQNNEQFF.

This chain uses TRBV5-4 with TRBJ2-1; D is undetermined. The CDR3 is 17 residues long. V lost 4 bases and J lost 4, with 21 bases in between. Per the germline V gene, CDR1 is SGHNT and CDR2 is YYREEE (reference sequence). The CDR3 protein is CASSNHPIATDYNEQFF. CDR3 coding DNA: TGTGCCAGCAGCAACCATCCTATAGCCACCGATTACAATGAGCAGTTCTTC.

V gene TRBV10-3 combines with J gene TRBJ2-2; the D gene is possibly TRBD2 (6 bases). Germline V lookup: CDR1 ENHRY, CDR2 SYGVKD. Trimming cost V 8 bases and J 0 bases, with 13 bases left between them. The CDR3 is 15 amino acids. The CDR3 loop reads CAIAGSRANTGELFF. The CDR3 coding sequence is TGTGCCATCGCGGGGAGCAGGGCGAACACCGGGGAGCTGTTTTTT.

This chain connects TRBV10-3 to TRBJ1-1; no firm D call. V was trimmed by 6 bases and J by 0 bases, leaving 23 bases between them. The CDR3 covers 18 residues. The V gene's germline CDR1 is ENHRY and CDR2 SYGVKD. The CDR3 DNA reads TGTGCCATCAGCCCCGCGGGCGGCGGAATCGGTATGAACACTGAAGCTTTCTTT. Amino acids: CAISPAGGGIGMNTEAFF.

V is TRBV7-9 and J is TRBJ2-4, with D hard to call. This CDR3 spans 14 amino acids. Trimming cost V 2 bases and J 4 bases, with 9 bases left between them. Germline V CDR1 and CDR2: SEHNR, FQNEAQ (reference sequence). The CDR3 loop reads CASSLSAPKNIQYF. The CDR3 DNA follows: TGTGCCAGCAGCTTATCAGCGCCTAAAAACATTCAGTACTTC.

This chain joins TRBV4-1 and TRBJ2-3; D possibly corresponds to TRBD2 (6 bases). Germline loops: CDR1 MGHRA, CDR2 YSYEKL. V shed 2 bases and J shed 2 bases, with 14 bases lying between them. This CDR3 is built from 16 residues. This chain's CDR3 is CASSQIFSGLTDTQYF. CDR3 nucleotide sequence: TGCGCCAGCAGCCAAATCTTTAGCGGCCTCACAGATACGCAGTATTTT.